What follows are 29 T cell receptor beta chains derived from one specimen sequenced in a study of shared clonotypes between healthy human individuals. The repertoire was sequenced with immunoSEQ multiplex PCR; TCRdb's copy has only in-frame clones and lacks some. Of 2 million to 2.5 million clones listed, 93% are singletons. Material for sequencing was naive CD4+ T cells from PBMCs. Stated subset: CD45RA+ positively selected. These receptors came from a man in his late teens or twenties in good health. Some clones in this sample may be carry-over from other donors' samples.

This clone was found a few times. The chain uses TRBV19 and TRBJ1-1; a weak D match, TRBD1 (5 bases). This CDR3 has 10 residues. Germline lookup yields CDR1 LNHDA and CDR2 SQIVND (reference sequence). Trimming shortened V by 9 bases and J by 7 bases, and 9 bases separated the two germline ends. The chain's CDR3 is CASVQGEAFF. For the CDR3, the DNA is TGTGCCAGCGTCCAGGGTGAAGCTTTCTTT.

This chain connects TRBV12-2 to TRBJ2-7. TRBV12-2 is annotated as a pseudogene. The CDR3 sequence is 13 residues long. The CDR3 coding sequence is TGTGCAAGTCGCTTCAGGCGGCCCTACGAGCAGTACTTC. Translating gives CASRFRRPYEQYF.

The chain links TRBV23-1 to TRBJ2-3; 8 positions match TRBD2. TRBV23-1 has ORF status, its function being uncertain. The CDR3 is made up of 16 amino acids. Trimming cost V 2 bases and J 3 bases; bases outside gene matches: 7. The CDR3 loop reads CASSQPAGEKTDTQYF. The CDR3 DNA follows: TGCGCCAGCAGTCAACCAGCGGGAGAAAAAACAGATACGCAGTATTTT.

The genes are TRBV5-6 and TRBJ2-1; D perhaps matches TRBD1 (5 bases). Germline V lookup: CDR1 SGHDT, CDR2 YYEEEE. The CDR3 consists of 11 residues. V was trimmed by 4 bases and J by 9 bases, leaving 8 bases between them. The CDR3, as DNA: TGTGCCAGCAGCCGTAGGGGTGAGCAGTTCTTC. Encoded protein: CASSRRGEQFF.

The gene calls are TRBV30 and TRBJ2-1, with D unclear. The germline V and J ends were trimmed by 6 bases and 3 bases, with 12 bases remaining between them. Germline V lookup: CDR1 GTSNPN, CDR2 SVGIG (reference sequence). The length of the CDR3 is 13 residues. The CDR3 reads CACRYAGYNEQFF. In DNA form, the CDR3 reads TGTGCCTGCCGGTATGCCGGCTACAATGAGCAGTTCTTC.

This chain joins TRBV2 and TRBJ2-1; 10 nucleotides agree with TRBD2. This CDR3 spans 14 amino acids. The germline V gene encodes CDR1 SNHLY and CDR2 FYNNEI. Trimming removed 8 bases from V and 5 bases from J; junction bases left unmatched: 6. The CDR3, as DNA: TGTGCCAGCCAAGCGGGAGGGGGAAACAATGAGCAGTTCTTC. It codes for CASQAGGGNNEQFF.

The chain combines TRBV7-9 with TRBJ1-4; no definite D call. This CDR3 contains 14 residues. Trimming shortened V by 5 bases and J by 8 bases, and 15 bases separated the two germline ends. Per germline, CDR1 SEHNR and CDR2 FQNEAQ (reference sequence). The CDR3 sequence: CASSPQQGSEKLFF. The CDR3 nucleotides are TGTGCCAGCAGCCCCCAGCAAGGATCCGAAAAACTGTTTTTT.

This rearrangement joins TRBV2 to TRBJ2-3, with D maybe TRBD1 (6 bases). The ends were cut back, 7 bases at V and 2 bases at J, with 10 bases in the middle. The length of the CDR3 is 13 residues. Germline V gene sequence: CDR1 SNHLY, CDR2 FYNNEI. For the CDR3, the DNA is TGTGCCAGCAATGGGGGCTTCACAGATACGCAGTATTTT. Protein sequence: CASNGGFTDTQYF.

The V call is TRBV6-6, the J call TRBJ2-3; TRBD1 matches at 9 bases. Germline lookup yields CDR1 MNHNY and CDR2 SVGAGI (reference sequence). Unmatched junction bases numbered 5, after V lost 6 bases and J lost 4 bases. This CDR3 has 14 amino acids. The CDR3 is CASSNTGGADTQYF. In DNA, the CDR3 is TGTGCCAGCAGCAATACAGGGGGCGCAGATACGCAGTATTTT.

Comment on this clone: The sample contains more than one DNA sequence encoding this CDR3. This rearrangement joins TRBV7-9 to TRBJ1-1; 10 bases are a match to TRBD1. The CDR3 runs 13 residues. Per the germline V gene, CDR1 is SEHNR and CDR2 is FQNEAQ (reference sequence). The junction had 4 bases not matched to a gene; V was cut back by 5 bases and J by 7 bases. The CDR3 spells CASSRGQGSEAFF. The CDR3 DNA reads TGTGCCAGCAGCAGGGGACAGGGGAGTGAAGCTTTCTTT. Based on the CDR3 plus reference TRBV7-9 and TRBJ1-1, the full variable domain is DTGVSQNPRHKITKRGQNVTFRCDPISEHNRLYWYRQTLGQGPEFLTYFQNEAQLEKSRLLSDRFSAERPKGSFSTLEIQRTEQGDSAMYLCASSRGQGSEAFFGQGTRLTVV.

The CDR3 region is CASSLAAGAAYEQYF. The CDR3 region has the DNA TGTGCCAGCAGCTTAGCGGCAGGGGCGGCCTACGAGCAGTACTTC. The chain joins TRBV7-7 to TRBJ2-7, with TRBD1 as a possible D gene (6 bases). This CDR3 is 15 amino acids long. V dropped 0 bases and J dropped 2 bases, with 11 bases sitting between them. Germline V gene lookup returns CDR1 SSHAT and CDR2 FNYEAQ (reference sequence).

The CDR3 loop is CASSQTPGTGNTEAFF. For the CDR3, the DNA is TGTGCCAGCAGTCAGACCCCCGGGACGGGGAACACTGAAGCTTTCTTT. The chain has TRBV28 and TRBJ1-1, with D possibly matching TRBD1 (5 bases). The germline V gene encodes CDR1 MDHEN and CDR2 SYDVKM. V lost 5 bases to trimming and J lost 1 base, with 17 bases between them. The CDR3 spans 16 residues.

The CDR3 DNA follows: TGTGCCAGCAGCTTAAGTTGGGCCGCTTATGGCTACACCTTC. Translation: CASSLSWAAYGYTF. The rearrangement joins TRBV5-4 to TRBJ1-2, with D unresolved. Trimming pared 2 bases from V and 5 bases from J, leaving 13 bases between. The CDR3 covers 14 residues. The V gene's germline CDR1 is SGHNT and CDR2 YYREEE (reference sequence).

This sequence joins TRBV19 and TRBJ1-2, with TRBD1 identical over 11 bases. Per germline, CDR1 LNHDA and CDR2 SQIVND (reference sequence). CDR3 length equals 14 residues. The V segment lost 9 bases and the J segment 1 base; nucleotides outside the gene matches: 4. The CDR3 here is CASKGQGVNYGYTF. The CDR3 DNA sequence: TGTGCCAGCAAGGGACAGGGGGTTAACTATGGCTACACCTTC. The full variable domain, rest sourced from reference TRBV19 and TRBJ1-2, is DGGITQSPKYLFRKEGQNVTLSCEQNLNHDAMYWYRQDPGQGLRLIYYSQIVNDFQKGDIAEGYSVSREKKESFPLTVTSAQKNPTAFYLCASKGQGVNYGYTFGSGTRLTVV.

The V call is TRBV2, the J call TRBJ2-1, with TRBD2 matching 8 bases. The CDR3 is made up of 14 amino acids. The V and J ends lost 5 bases and 9 bases, in that order; junction bases with no gene match: 9. The germline V gene encodes CDR1 SNHLY and CDR2 FYNNEI. For the CDR3, the DNA is TGTGCCAGCAGTCGGACTAGCCCCCGGGTTGAGCAGTTCTTC. Protein sequence: CASSRTSPRVEQFF.

The chain uses TRBV25-1 and TRBJ2-5; TRBD1 might be the D (8 bases). CDR3 length equals 16 residues. The germline V gene encodes CDR1 MGHDK and CDR2 SYGVNS. Trimming shortened V by 2 bases and J by 2 bases, and 15 bases separated the two germline ends. The DNA for the CDR3 is TGTGCCAGCAGTGAACCCGACAGGGGAGGGCAAGAGACCCAGTACTTC. Translation gives CASSEPDRGGQETQYF.

This clone showed up just once. V gene TRBV7-8 combines with J gene TRBJ2-5; TRBD2 matches 7 bases. The DNA end is a closer match to TRBJ2-7, so the J assignment may be wrong. Germline V gene data show CDR1 as SGHVS and CDR2 as FQNEAQ. The CDR3 is made up of 15 amino acids. CDR3 nucleotides: TGTGCCAGCAGCTTGGACGGACTAGTCTCCTACGAGCAGTACTTC. This codes for CASSLDGLVSYEQYF.

The rearrangement uses TRBV6-5 and TRBJ1-1; possibly TRBD1 for D (5 bases). Germline V gene lookup returns CDR1 MNHEY and CDR2 SVGAGI. V lost 4 bases and J 8 bases, leaving 20 bases between the germline ends. This CDR3 comprises 15 residues. CDR3 DNA sequence: TGTGCCAGCAGTTCCCGGATGGGGGGACGGCCGGAAGCTTTCTTT. It encodes CASSSRMGGRPEAFF.

In the case of this clone: Distinct nucleotide sequences in the sample also encode this CDR3. J is TRBJ1-1 and V is TRBV7-9, with D possibly being TRBD1 (6 bases). This CDR3 spans 14 amino acids. In germline, CDR1 is SEHNR, CDR2 FQNEAQ (reference sequence). V was trimmed by 5 bases and J by 5 bases, leaving 15 bases between them. CDR3 nucleotide sequence: TGTGCCAGCAGCCCCCAGGGAGGGGGTACTGAAGCTTTCTTT. Its protein is CASSPQGGGTEAFF.

The J gene is TRBJ2-2, the V gene TRBV7-3, with a possible D match to TRBD2 (6 bases). CDR3 length: 15 residues. V lost 5 bases and J lost 4, with 14 bases in between. Germline V lookup: CDR1 SGHTA, CDR2 FQGTGA. CDR3 DNA sequence: TGTGCCAGCAGCCCGTTGGGGGGTGGCACCGGGGAGCTGTTTTTT. Protein sequence: CASSPLGGGTGELFF.

Comments on this clone: In the same sample, other DNA sequences code for this CDR3. The V and J genes are TRBV6-6 and TRBJ1-5; unclear D gene. CDR3 length: 13 amino acids. Germline CDR1 is MNHNY and CDR2 is SVGAGI (reference sequence). Between the trimmed V and J ends, which lost 3 bases and 4 bases, there was a span of 7 bases. CDR3 sequence (DNA): TGTGCCAGCAGTTATTCGGAGAATCAGCCCCAGCATTTT. This codes for CASSYSENQPQHF.

This chain links TRBV28 with TRBJ2-1; a weak D match, TRBD1 (6 bases). The CDR3 contains 15 residues. V lost 5 bases and J 6 bases, leaving 17 bases between the germline ends. Germline loops: CDR1 MDHEN, CDR2 SYDVKM. CDR3 loop: CASSPSRTASNEQFF. DNA of the CDR3: TGTGCCAGCAGTCCCTCTCGGACAGCCTCCAATGAGCAGTTCTTC.

The chain employs TRBV18 and TRBJ2-7; 12 nucleotides agree with TRBD2. The CDR3 totals 16 residues. Germline V gene data show CDR1 as KGHSH and CDR2 as LQKENI. V shed 4 bases, J shed 0 bases, and the junction held 4 bases outside the gene matches. In nucleotides, the CDR3 is TGTGCCAGCTCACGTCAACTAGCGGGAGGCTCCTACGAGCAGTACTTC. Protein sequence: CASSRQLAGGSYEQYF.

The genes are TRBV7-3 and TRBJ2-1; 10 nucleotides agree with TRBD1. The V gene end was trimmed by 5 bases and the J gene end by 8 bases; junction bases not matched to a gene: 9. Germline V lookup: CDR1 SGHTA, CDR2 FQGTGA. The CDR3 consists of 15 residues. The CDR3 is CASSAPGQGFHEQFF. The CDR3 DNA reads TGTGCCAGCAGCGCCCCGGGACAGGGGTTCCATGAGCAGTTCTTC.

This sequence joins TRBV7-2 and TRBJ1-3; D remains unclear. With 2 bases removed from V and 8 bases from J, the gap between germline ends came to 19 bases. The germline CDR1 and CDR2 sequences are SGHTA and FQGNSA. The CDR3 is 16 residues long. This CDR3 is CASSLSPPGSGYTIYF. The DNA of the CDR3 is TGTGCCAGCAGCTTATCTCCCCCGGGCTCGGGGTACACCATATATTTT.

The gene calls are TRBV11-3 and TRBJ2-7; 7 nucleotides align to TRBD1. From germline, CDR1 is SGHNT and CDR2 YENEEA. CDR3 size: 15 residues. Trimming removed 1 base from V and 2 bases from J; junction bases left unmatched: 5. CDR3 nucleotide sequence: TGTGCCAGCAGCTTAGGACAGGGAAGTACCTACGAGCAGTACTTC. Its protein is CASSLGQGSTYEQYF.

This chain joins TRBV27 and TRBJ1-2, with D possibly matching TRBD1 (6 bases). The CDR3 has 13 amino acids. Germline-derived CDR1 and CDR2 are MNHEY and SMNVEV (reference sequence). The ends were cut back, 7 bases at V and 9 bases at J, with 18 bases in the middle. CDR3: CASKPGGARSYTF. For the CDR3, the DNA is TGTGCCAGCAAACCGGGGGGGGCGAGGAGCTACACCTTC.

A single count supports this clone. J is TRBJ1-1 and V is TRBV5-4; D is possibly TRBD1 (5 bases). Trimming took off 2 bases at V and 4 bases at J, with 15 bases between the two ends. This CDR3 contains 15 residues. Germline V gene lookup returns CDR1 SGHNT and CDR2 YYREEE (reference sequence). The CDR3 here is CASSFRQGGTTEAFF. The CDR3 DNA sequence: TGTGCCAGCAGCTTCCGTCAGGGAGGGACCACTGAAGCTTTCTTT.

The V gene is TRBV7-3, the J gene TRBJ2-7; no clear D. Trimming removed 0 bases from V and 5 bases from J, with 8 bases in between. CDR1 SGHTA and CDR2 FQGTGA come from the germline V gene. CDR3 length equals 13 residues. Here the CDR3 DNA reads TGTGCCAGCAGCTTAACTGGTAGCAACGAGCAGTACTTC. This codes for CASSLTGSNEQYF.